These 16 T cell receptor beta chains originate from one sample sequenced in a study of T-cell memory formation after mild COVID-19. Via MiXCR, TCRdb re-called the 5' RACE reads, giving one row per CDR3 protein. Among 430,000 or so distinct CDR3 sequences listed, roughly 25% were seen once. The sample consisted of PBMCs or a T cell subset sorted from them (not recorded which). These receptors were taken from an adult woman who had mild COVID-19 (a few samples of this study predate the infection). Cell type and time point are not known.

The chain couples TRBV20-1 to TRBJ1-2; a possible D gene is TRBD1 (5 bases). This CDR3 region has 13 residues. V was cut by 3 bases and J by 2 bases, with 10 bases left in between. Germline CDR1 reads DFQATT; CDR2 reads SNEGSKA (reference sequence). For the CDR3, the DNA is TGCAGTGCTAGCCGGGACCCCAACTATGGCTACACCTTC. Its protein product is CSASRDPNYGYTF.

The chain employs TRBV7-2 and TRBJ2-2; a possible D gene is TRBD2 (6 bases). Germline assignment: CDR1 SGHTA and CDR2 FQGNSA. The V gene lost 1 base and the J gene lost 6 bases, with 15 bases spanning the gap. This CDR3 has 16 residues. The CDR3 reads CASSLVRRGTAGELFF. In nucleotides, the CDR3 is TGTGCCAGCAGCTTAGTGCGGCGCGGGACGGCCGGGGAGCTGTTTTTT.

The chain joins TRBV4-2 to TRBJ2-2, with unresolved D. The V gene's germline CDR1 is LGHNA and CDR2 YNFKEQ. V dropped 0 bases and J dropped 5 bases, with 10 bases sitting between them. CDR3 length: 15 amino acids. As DNA, the CDR3 is TGTGCCAGCAGCCAAGATTCAGCACCTACCGGGGAGCTGTTTTTT. Its translation is CASSQDSAPTGELFF.

The chain links TRBV6-6 to TRBJ1-4, with a possible D match to TRBD1 (6 bases). V gave up 2 bases and J gave up 10 bases, with 14 bases separating them. CDR1 and CDR2 (germline): MNHNY, SVGAGI (reference sequence). The CDR3 totals 14 residues. This chain's CDR3 is CASSYKGEVAKLFF. CDR3 in DNA: TGTGCCAGCAGTTACAAGGGGGAGGTGGCAAAACTGTTTTTT.

The rearrangement links TRBV15 to TRBJ1-1; no reliable D call. Trimming removed 0 bases from V and 11 bases from J, with 10 bases in between. The CDR3 has 12 residues. Germline V gene lookup returns CDR1 LNHNV and CDR2 YYDKDF (reference sequence). DNA for the CDR3: TGTGCCACCAGCAGAGAAGAGGGCCCCGCTTTCTTT. Protein sequence: CATSREEGPAFF.

This clonotype was observed a few times. The V and J genes are TRBV5-1 and TRBJ2-3; 7 bases match TRBD1. V was pared by 4 bases and J by 1 base, with 3 bases of the junction left unmatched. CDR3 length: 14 residues. Germline V gene sequence: CDR1 SGHRS, CDR2 YFSETQ. CDR3: CASSQGDRTDTQYF. Here the CDR3 DNA reads TGCGCCAGCAGCCAGGGGGACCGCACAGATACGCAGTATTTT.

This clonotype was counted only a few times. This sequence joins TRBV4-2 and TRBJ2-1, with D tentatively TRBD1 (6 bases). CDR3 length: 16 amino acids. Trimming stripped 5 bases from V and 5 bases from J, with 19 bases between. Germline V gene lookup returns CDR1 LGHNA and CDR2 YNFKEQ. CDR3 region: CASSDTRWGQNNEQFF. DNA for the CDR3: TGTGCCAGCAGCGATACAAGATGGGGGCAGAACAATGAGCAGTTCTTC.

This clonotype turned up a few times. V gene TRBV7-9 combines with J gene TRBJ2-7; 10 nucleotides align to TRBD2. Germline-derived CDR1 and CDR2 are SEHNR and FQNEAQ (reference sequence). CDR3 size: 19 residues. After removal of 4 bases from V and 2 bases from J, the junction contained 17 bases not matched to a gene. CDR3 amino acids: CASSSTASGRFVGPYEQYF. CDR3 nucleotide sequence: TGTGCCAGCAGCTCCACGGCTAGCGGGAGATTTGTTGGGCCCTACGAGCAGTACTTC.

The rearrangement links TRBV2 to TRBJ2-1, with a possible D match to TRBD2 (5 bases). This CDR3 has 15 amino acids. Trimming left V 8 bases short and J 3 bases short, with 17 bases between. CDR1 and CDR2 from the germline V gene are SNHLY and FYNNEI. The CDR3 DNA reads as TGTGCCAGCGTTATACCGAGAGGAGGCTACAATGAGCAGTTCTTC. It is translated as CASVIPRGGYNEQFF.

The V and J genes are TRBV5-5 and TRBJ2-3, with D perhaps TRBD2 (6 bases). Germline assignment: CDR1 SGHKS and CDR2 YYEKEE (reference sequence). The CDR3 totals 19 residues. V lost 5 bases, J lost 5 bases, and 30 bases lay in between. CDR3 residues: CASSSLRASDQGGGDTQYF. The CDR3 region has the DNA TGTGCCAGCAGTTCCCTGAGAGCTAGCGACCAGGGAGGAGGAGATACGCAGTATTTT.

This sequence joins TRBV7-9 and TRBJ1-1; no reliable D call. From germline, CDR1 is SEHNR and CDR2 FQNEAQ (reference sequence). Trimming shortened V by 4 bases and J by 1 base, and 13 bases separated the two germline ends. This CDR3 has 15 residues. CDR3 sequence: CASSYFERKNTEAFF. CDR3 nucleotide sequence: TGTGCCAGCAGCTATTTCGAACGAAAGAACACTGAAGCTTTCTTT.

This chain uses TRBV19 with TRBJ1-1; D is unresolved. The V end lost 5 bases, the J end lost 1 base, and 11 bases lay between the germline ends. The CDR3 is 14 residues long. CDR1 and CDR2 (germline): LNHDA, SQIVND (reference sequence). The CDR3 here is CASSPREENTEAFF. DNA for the CDR3: TGTGCCAGTAGTCCCCGGGAGGAGAACACTGAAGCTTTCTTT.

The V call is TRBV15, the J call TRBJ2-7; tentatively, D is TRBD2 (5 bases). Germline V lookup: CDR1 LNHNV, CDR2 YYDKDF (reference sequence). This CDR3 contains 12 residues. The V end lost 4 bases, the J end lost 10 bases, and 14 bases lay between the germline ends. The DNA of the CDR3 is TGTGCCACCAGCACAGAGGGAGCCCCTCAGTACTTC. Protein: CATSTEGAPQYF. Looking up the rest from reference TRBV15 and TRBJ2-7 gives the full variable domain: DAMVIQNPRYQVTQFGKPVTLSCSQTLNHNVMYWYQQKSSQAPKLLFHYYDKDFNNEADTPDNFQSRRPNTSFCFLDIRSPGLGDTAMYLCATSTEGAPQYFGPGTRLTVT.

The chain couples TRBV10-3 to TRBJ2-3; 8 bases fit TRBD2. Unmatched junction bases numbered 6, after V lost 3 bases and J lost 4 bases. The germline gives CDR1 ENHRY, CDR2 SYGVKD. The CDR3 sequence is 15 residues long. The CDR3 coding sequence is TGTGCCATCAGTGATTGGAGCGGGGGTCCAGATACGCAGTATTTT. Protein product: CAISDWSGGPDTQYF.

This chain links TRBV2 with TRBJ2-2; no clear D gene. The germline V gene has CDR1 SNHLY and CDR2 FYNNEI. Trimming shortened V by 8 bases and J by 1 base, and 11 bases separated the two germline ends. CDR3 length: 14 amino acids. The DNA for the CDR3 is TGTGCCAGCTCTGGAGTTGGGAACACCGGGGAGCTGTTTTTT. This translates into CASSGVGNTGELFF.

Only a few counts were recorded for this clonotype. This sequence joins TRBV2 and TRBJ1-1; D possibly corresponds to TRBD1 (6 bases). V lost 6 bases, J lost 0 bases, and 11 bases lay in between. The CDR3 sequence is 14 residues long. CDR1 is SNHLY, CDR2 FYNNEI, per germline. This chain's CDR3 is CASRPGQLNTEAFF. DNA for the CDR3: TGTGCCAGCAGACCGGGACAACTGAACACTGAAGCTTTCTTT.